The present TCR beta chain was sequenced within a study of early T cells in non-severe SARS-CoV-2 infection. Study-level background: Unpaired chains resulted from sequencing bulk RNA of unsorted whole blood. Findings and limits, study-wide: Missing private and CD4 specificities, VDJdb matching favored anti-spike CD8 responses.

This clonotype was seen more than once but under ten times. Its antigen remains unknown. Individual cDNA molecules carried attached unique molecular identifiers. TCRdb re-called the 5' RACE reads with MiXCR, one entry per CDR3 protein. The data hold about 76,000 distinct CDR3 sequences, with about 16% observed a single time. Sequenced: whole blood. The source is an adult who was a healthcare worker with PCR-confirmed SARS-CoV-2 infection or an uninfected control (not recorded which).

In DNA, the CDR3 is TGTGCCAGCAGTTTTACAGGGCTCACTGAAGCTTTCTTT. As protein: CASSFTGLTEAFF. The chain carries TRBV6-5 and TRBJ1-1; a possible D gene is TRBD1 (6 bases). Between the trimmed V and J ends, which lost 4 bases and 4 bases, there was a span of 10 bases. There are 13 residues in the CDR3. Germline V gene lookup returns CDR1 MNHEY and CDR2 SVGAGI.